This T cell receptor beta chain stems from a study of blood T cell repertoires in COVID-19. Study overall: Donors in the United States, Italy and Spain gave samples during acute or convalescent COVID-19.

Per the original methods: The authors estimated nucleated cell counts from reference gene primer amplification. Profiling relied on immunoSEQ multiplex PCR, and the TCRdb table lists in-frame clones only, not all of them. V and J calls and clone size are those listed in that table; D and trimming were worked out from the DNA. The sample includes some 200,000 clones, around 90% seen only once; the top ten take about 2.6%. The V gene lost 1 base and the J gene lost 3 bases, with 18 bases spanning the gap. Germline values: CDR1 MNHEY, CDR2 SMNVEV (reference sequence). The CDR3 has 17 residues. This chain connects TRBV27 to TRBJ1-1; D unclear. Specimen: peripheral blood. This TCR was recovered from a middle-aged man with active or convalescent COVID-19. The CDR3 here is CASSLFQGLRADTEAFF. The DNA of the CDR3 is TGTGCCAGCAGTTTATTTCAAGGACTTAGAGCTGACACTGAAGCTTTCTTT.